This T cell receptor beta chain is drawn from a study of blood T cell repertoires in COVID-19 (TCRdb year 2020). With respect to the entire study: Collaborator samples came from the United States, Italy and Spain and covered acute and convalescent phases of COVID-19. The prospective study material was composed of cDNA or gDNA derived from T cells, B-cell-depleted T cells, or PBMCs. The sample metadata nearly always contained a de-identified subject ID, COVID-19 status, age in years and sex. Where available, HLA class I and class II types were taken from metadata supplied by the sample provider and were not determined by assay-based typing. Deeply sampled blood TCRbeta repertoires from subjects exposed to, actively infected with, or recovered from COVID-19 were included in the dataset. The samples were drawn from the first 160 participants of the ongoing ImmuneRACE study and from 950 to 1,500 subjects provided by 6 global collaborators. The repertoires were made available in a free public database intended to serve as a resource for research on the immune response to SARS-CoV-2.

As concerns this clone: Its antigen is unknown. Base qualities are missing; no much larger clone stands one base away.

TCRbeta CDR3 regions were amplified from genomic DNA using the immunoSEQ Assay, a bias-controlled multiplex PCR. The study's own analysis went as follows. Within the assay, amplification of reference gene primers was used to estimate how many nucleated cells each sample contained. Sequence reads were collapsed and filtered to measure the absolute abundance of every unique TCRbeta CDR3 rearrangement. Productive Simpson clonality was computed per sample as the square root of Simpson's diversity index over productive rearrangements. TCRdb limited this immuneACCESS table to in-frame rearrangements with V and J called. A share of clones is missing; checked studies link under half to unresolved V genes, and the rest is unexplained. That table supplies the V and J calls and clone size; D and trimming were determined from the DNA. A total of 200,000 to 250,000 clones appear in this sample, roughly 79% of them only once. 7.5% to 8% of the sample belongs to the ten largest clones.

Results and caveats for the whole study, not just this receptor: The quantity of clinical and demographic metadata differed by source and by participant and was supplied without curation.

Inclusive of the bounding cysteine and phenylalanine, the CDR3 is 14 residues long. CDR3 DNA is the only sequence kept; it has 42 bases, read in frame from the first base. The V end loses 2 bases and the J end loses 2 bases, and a stretch of 6 bases separates them. Taken from the germline V gene, the CDR1 and CDR2 loops are MNHNS and SASEGT. In Seattle, one collaborating source enrolled patients while the infection was active and tracked those patients longitudinally over the course of disease. Each collaborating institution followed its own protocols to collect whole blood in K2EDTA tubes. For TCRbeta analysis, collaborators shipped samples as frozen whole blood, isolated PBMCs, or DNA extracted from either of those sample types.

This sequence was found in an elderly woman with COVID-19, enrolled during active disease. The sequenced sample was peripheral blood. The V and J genes are TRBV6-1 and TRBJ2-2, and the D gene may be TRBD2, 5 bases matching. The DNA sequence reads TGTGCCAGCAGTGAACGACTAAACACCGGGGAGCTGTTTTTT. This codes for CASSERLNTGELFF.